The following is a T cell receptor beta chain sequence with its context. Its matching antigen is unknown. This record belongs to a study of T cell responses to AZD1222 COVID-19 vaccine. Overall study findings and caveats: Most donors were white British, females outnumbered males, and clonal diversity was possibly underestimated.

V gave up 2 bases and J gave up 8 bases, with 15 bases separating them. Germline CDR1 reads SEHNR; CDR2 reads FQNEAQ (reference sequence). This CDR3 is built from 14 residues. Sequenced by immunoSEQ multiplex PCR; TCRdb stores in-frame clones only, minus some. This table has about 83,000 clones, approximately 85% appearing once. The V gene is TRBV7-9, the J gene TRBJ1-2; unclear D gene. The receptor was isolated from an adult who received the AZD1222 COVID-19 vaccine. Specimen: peripheral blood, collected 28 days after the second AZD1222 dose. The CDR3 DNA reads as TGTGCCAGCAGCTTATCAGCTGGCGAGGTCGGCTACACCTTC. Protein product: CASSLSAGEVGYTF.